Listed here are 14 T cell receptor beta chains from one sample, sequenced in a study of early T cells in non-severe SARS-CoV-2 infection (dated by TCRdb to 2020 to 2023). Library method: 5' RACE. The sample was run on a NextSeq 500. TCRdb reanalyzed the raw reads on its own, using fastp at Q25 for trimming and MiXCR for clone calling, and kept in-frame beta chains. Each CDR3 protein gets just one entry, which takes the most common genes and DNA from the rows behind it. This sample has some 30,000 distinct CDR3 sequences in its table, and more than 4% of those were observed once. Around 6% of the sample comes from the top ten. Sequenced material: whole blood. These receptors originate from an adult who was a healthcare worker with PCR-confirmed SARS-CoV-2 infection or an uninfected control (not recorded which).

At least ten counts were recorded for this clonotype. The CDR3, as DNA: TGTGCCAGCAGCTACCGGGACTACCGCGATACGCAGTATTTT. Translating gives CASSYRDYRDTQYF. The chain employs TRBV11-2 and TRBJ2-3; TRBD2 aligns across 7 bases. The CDR3 runs 14 residues. Trimming at V came to 4 bases and at J to 6 bases, leaving 7 bases not matched to a gene. The germline V gene encodes CDR1 SGHAT and CDR2 FQNNGV.

This clonotype occurred many times. V and J are TRBV4-1 and TRBJ2-7; perhaps D is TRBD1 or TRBD2 (5 bases each). V shed 2 bases and J shed 5 bases, with 19 bases lying between them. Per germline, CDR1 MGHRA and CDR2 YSYEKL. The CDR3 has 16 amino acids. The CDR3 DNA is TGCGCCAGCAGCCAAATCCCGGGGCAGATCCTCAACGAGCAGTACTTC. Its translation: CASSQIPGQILNEQYF.

V is TRBV12-3 or TRBV12-4 and J is TRBJ2-7; weak D call: TRBD2 (6 bases). V gave up 6 bases and J gave up 7 bases, with 19 bases separating them. CDR3 length: 14 residues. This CDR3 is CASRSRDSSREQYF. As DNA, the CDR3 is TGTGCCAGCAGATCCCGGGACTCCAGCCGGGAGCAGTACTTC.

This clonotype has at least ten counts. V and J are TRBV7-9 and TRBJ2-5, with D perhaps matching TRBD2 (6 bases). Germline loops: CDR1 SEHNR, CDR2 FQNEAQ (reference sequence). The V gene lost 5 bases and the J gene lost 5 bases, with 18 bases spanning the gap. CDR3 length equals 15 residues. CDR3 coding DNA: TGTGCCAGCAGCCTACGGGCCCAAGGAGGGGAGACCCAGTACTTC. Amino acid sequence: CASSLRAQGGETQYF.

There are a few counts of this clonotype. This chain uses TRBV4-3 with TRBJ1-1; no definite D call. The CDR3 is 16 amino acids. Germline V gene sequence: CDR1 LGHNA, CDR2 YSLEER. V was clipped by 0 bases and J by 1 base, with 12 bases between them. DNA for the CDR3: TGCGCCAGCAGCCAAGATTTGGAAGGATGGAACACTGAAGCTTTCTTT. Translating gives CASSQDLEGWNTEAFF.

In its sample, this clonotype was seen many times. The chain uses TRBV7-9 and TRBJ2-2, with a tentative D call TRBD2 (6 bases). This CDR3 is built from 19 residues. The germline gives CDR1 SEHNR, CDR2 FQNEAQ (reference sequence). V was clipped by 3 bases and J by 4 bases, with 24 bases between them. For the CDR3, the DNA is TGTGCCAGCAGCTTCGTCCCTCCGCTAGCGCCAATGGGCACCGGGGAGCTGTTTTTT. Encoded protein: CASSFVPPLAPMGTGELFF.

This chain connects TRBV4-1 to TRBJ2-7; 10 bases agree with TRBD2. The germline V gene encodes CDR1 MGHRA and CDR2 YSYEKL. J gave up 2 bases and V 4 bases, and 14 bases lay outside the gene matches. There are 18 residues in the CDR3. The CDR3 DNA follows: TGCGCCAGCAGCCTCGCCCTTTCTCTAGCGGGGGATGCCTACGAGCAGTACTTC. Its translation: CASSLALSLAGDAYEQYF.

This clonotype came up a few times. V usage is TRBV7-9 and J usage is TRBJ2-2; no clear D gene. The CDR3 extends over 13 amino acids. The V end was cut by 9 bases, the J end by 6 bases, with 14 bases between. The germline V gene has CDR1 SEHNR and CDR2 FQNEAQ (reference sequence). In DNA, the CDR3 is TGTGCCAGAAGGCCTATGGTGCCCGGGGAGCTGTTTTTT. Protein sequence: CARRPMVPGELFF.

This clonotype showed up just a few times. This chain joins TRBV12-3 or TRBV12-4 and TRBJ2-7; D gene unclear. Trimming shortened V by 2 bases and J by 0 bases, and 11 bases separated the two germline ends. This CDR3 has 15 amino acids. CDR3 sequence: CASSLLGPSSYEQYF. DNA of the CDR3: TGTGCCAGCAGTTTACTCGGGCCCAGCTCCTACGAGCAGTACTTC.

There are a few counts of this clonotype. CDR3 coding DNA: TGTGCCAGCAGTTTGGGGCGCCGGACAGGGACTCCAGATACGCAGTATTTT. This translates into CASSLGRRTGTPDTQYF. This chain links TRBV6-6 with TRBJ2-3; 8 bases are a match to TRBD1. After removal of 4 bases from V and 4 bases from J, the junction contained 13 bases not matched to a gene. The CDR3 totals 17 residues. Germline values: CDR1 MNHNY, CDR2 SVGAGI (reference sequence).

This clonotype was counted at least ten times. This chain uses TRBV7-6 with TRBJ1-2, with D maybe TRBD1 (6 bases). The CDR3 is made up of 14 amino acids. Trimming stripped 4 bases from V and 4 bases from J, with 13 bases between. Germline lookup yields CDR1 SGHVS and CDR2 FNYEAQ. CDR3 region: CASSSGTLTYGYTF. In DNA, the CDR3 is TGTGCCAGCAGCTCCGGGACACTTACCTATGGCTACACCTTC.

This clonotype was seen at least ten times. This chain's CDR3 is CASSRQPHEQYF. CDR3 DNA sequence: TGTGCCAGCAGTCGACAGCCCCACGAGCAGTACTTC. The V call is TRBV6-6, the J call TRBJ2-7, with D possibly being TRBD1 (5 bases). V was clipped by 5 bases and J by 5 bases, with 10 bases between them. The CDR3 sequence is 12 residues long. From germline, CDR1 is MNHNY and CDR2 SVGAGI (reference sequence).

There are many counts of this clonotype. The chain combines TRBV7-9 with TRBJ2-5, with TRBD2 matching 9 bases. The ends lost 0 bases at V and 2 bases at J; junction bases unmatched: 10. CDR1 is SEHNR, CDR2 FQNEAQ, per germline (reference sequence). This CDR3 contains 18 residues. The CDR3 bases are TGTGCCAGCAGCTTAGCGCGAGTAGCGGGGGACCCACAAGAGACCCAGTACTTC. Residues: CASSLARVAGDPQETQYF.

This clonotype was seen many times. V usage is TRBV4-1 and J usage is TRBJ2-1; D is possibly TRBD1 or TRBD2 (5 bases each). The V gene lost 2 bases and the J gene lost 6 bases, with 11 bases spanning the gap. The CDR3 has 14 amino acids. Germline lookup yields CDR1 MGHRA and CDR2 YSYEKL. CDR3 sequence (DNA): TGCGCCAGCAGCCAAACCGGGACCGCCAATGAGCAGTTCTTC. Translating it yields CASSQTGTANEQFF.